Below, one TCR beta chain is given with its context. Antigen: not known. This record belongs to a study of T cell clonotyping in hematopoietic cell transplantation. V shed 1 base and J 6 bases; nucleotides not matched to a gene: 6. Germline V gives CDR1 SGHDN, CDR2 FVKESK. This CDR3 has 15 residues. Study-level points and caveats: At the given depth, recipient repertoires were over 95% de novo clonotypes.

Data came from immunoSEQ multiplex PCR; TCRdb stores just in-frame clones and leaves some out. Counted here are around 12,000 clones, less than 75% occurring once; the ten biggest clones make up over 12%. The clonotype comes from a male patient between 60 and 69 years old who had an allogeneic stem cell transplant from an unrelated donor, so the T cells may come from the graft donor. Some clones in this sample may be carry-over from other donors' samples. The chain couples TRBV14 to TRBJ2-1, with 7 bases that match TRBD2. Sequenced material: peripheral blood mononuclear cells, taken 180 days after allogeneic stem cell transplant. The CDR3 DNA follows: TGTGCCAGCAGCCAAGTCAGCGGGACCCTCAATGAGCAGTTCTTC. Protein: CASSQVSGTLNEQFF.